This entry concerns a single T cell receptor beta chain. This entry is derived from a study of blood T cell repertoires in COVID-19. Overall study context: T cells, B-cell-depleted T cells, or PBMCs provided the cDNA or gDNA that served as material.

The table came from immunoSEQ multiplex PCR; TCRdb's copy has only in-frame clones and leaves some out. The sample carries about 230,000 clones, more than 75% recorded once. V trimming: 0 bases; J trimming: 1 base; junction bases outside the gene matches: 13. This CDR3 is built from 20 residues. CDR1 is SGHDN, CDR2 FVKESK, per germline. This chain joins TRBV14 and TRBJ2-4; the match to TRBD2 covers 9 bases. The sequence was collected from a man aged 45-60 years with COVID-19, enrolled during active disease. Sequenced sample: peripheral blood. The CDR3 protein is CASSQDYAGTSGRAKNIQYF. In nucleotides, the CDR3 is TGTGCCAGCAGCCAAGACTACGCCGGAACTAGCGGGCGCGCCAAAAACATTCAGTACTTC.